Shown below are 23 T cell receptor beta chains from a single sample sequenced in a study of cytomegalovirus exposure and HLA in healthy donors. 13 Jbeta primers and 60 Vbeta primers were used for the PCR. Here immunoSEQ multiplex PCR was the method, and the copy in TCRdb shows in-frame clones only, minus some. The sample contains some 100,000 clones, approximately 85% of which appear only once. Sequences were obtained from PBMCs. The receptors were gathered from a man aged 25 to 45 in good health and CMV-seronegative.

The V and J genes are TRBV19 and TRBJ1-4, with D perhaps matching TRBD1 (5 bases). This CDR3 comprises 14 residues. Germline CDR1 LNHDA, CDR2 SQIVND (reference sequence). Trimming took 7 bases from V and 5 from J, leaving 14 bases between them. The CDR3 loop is CASTQQDRNEKLFF. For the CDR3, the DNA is TGTGCCAGTACCCAACAGGACCGAAATGAAAAACTGTTTTTT.

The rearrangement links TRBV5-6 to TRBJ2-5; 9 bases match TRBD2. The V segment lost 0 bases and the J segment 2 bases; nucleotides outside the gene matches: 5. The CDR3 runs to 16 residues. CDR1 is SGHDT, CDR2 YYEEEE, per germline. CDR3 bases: TGTGCCAGCAGCTTGGTAAGACTAGCGGATCAAGAGACCCAGTACTTC. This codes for CASSLVRLADQETQYF. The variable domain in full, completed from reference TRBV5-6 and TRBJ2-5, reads DAGVTQSPTHLIKTRGQQVTLRCSPKSGHDTVSWYQQALGQGPQFIFQYYEEEERQRGNFPDRFSGHQFPNYSSELNVNALLLGDSALYLCASSLVRLADQETQYFGPGTRLLVL.

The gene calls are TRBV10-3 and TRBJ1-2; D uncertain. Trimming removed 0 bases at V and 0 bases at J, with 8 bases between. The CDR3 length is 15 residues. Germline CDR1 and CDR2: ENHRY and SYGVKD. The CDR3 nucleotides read TGTGCCATCAGTGAGTCGGGAGATACTAACTATGGCTACACCTTC. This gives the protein CAISESGDTNYGYTF.

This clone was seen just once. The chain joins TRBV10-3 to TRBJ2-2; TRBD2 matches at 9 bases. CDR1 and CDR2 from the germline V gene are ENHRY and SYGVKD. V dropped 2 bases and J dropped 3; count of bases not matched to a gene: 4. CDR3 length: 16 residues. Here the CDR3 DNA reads TGTGCCATCAGTGAGGATAGCGGGAGTGACACCGGGGAGCTGTTTTTT. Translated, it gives CAISEDSGSDTGELFF.

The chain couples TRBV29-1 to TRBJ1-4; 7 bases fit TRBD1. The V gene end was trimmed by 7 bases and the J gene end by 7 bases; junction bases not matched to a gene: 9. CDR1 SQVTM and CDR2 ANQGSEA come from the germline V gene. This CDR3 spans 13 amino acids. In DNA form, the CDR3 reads TGCAGCGGGAGCCGGGACAGAGGTGAAAAACTGTTTTTT. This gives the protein CSGSRDRGEKLFF.

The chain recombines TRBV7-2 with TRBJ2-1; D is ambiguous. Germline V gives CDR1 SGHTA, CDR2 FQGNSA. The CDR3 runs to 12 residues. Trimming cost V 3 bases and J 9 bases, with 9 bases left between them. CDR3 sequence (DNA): TGTGCCAGCAGCTTCCTTCTCGGTGAGCAGTTCTTC. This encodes CASSFLLGEQFF.

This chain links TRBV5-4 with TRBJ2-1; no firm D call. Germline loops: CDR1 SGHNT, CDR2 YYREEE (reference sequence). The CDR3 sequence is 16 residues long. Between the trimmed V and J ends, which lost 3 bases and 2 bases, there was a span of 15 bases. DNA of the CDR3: TGTGCCAGCAGCTCGAAACGATCTACCGCCTACAATGAGCAGTTCTTC. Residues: CASSSKRSTAYNEQFF.

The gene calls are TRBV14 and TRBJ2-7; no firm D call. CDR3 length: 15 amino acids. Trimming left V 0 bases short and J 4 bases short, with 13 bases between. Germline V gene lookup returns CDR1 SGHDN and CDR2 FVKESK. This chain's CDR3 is CASSQDVAVPYEQYF. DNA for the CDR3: TGTGCCAGCAGCCAAGATGTGGCGGTCCCTTACGAGCAGTACTTC.

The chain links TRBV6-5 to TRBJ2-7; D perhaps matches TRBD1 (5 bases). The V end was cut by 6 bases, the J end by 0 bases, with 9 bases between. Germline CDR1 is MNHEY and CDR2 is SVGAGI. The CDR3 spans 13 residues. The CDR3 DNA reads TGTGCCAGCAGGTCAGGGATCTCCTACGAGCAGTACTTC. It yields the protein CASRSGISYEQYF.

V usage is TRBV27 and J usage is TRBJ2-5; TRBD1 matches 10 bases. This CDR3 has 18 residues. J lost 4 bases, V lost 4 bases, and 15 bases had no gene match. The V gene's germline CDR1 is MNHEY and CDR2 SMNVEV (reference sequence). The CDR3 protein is CASSWYTAGTGVPETQYF. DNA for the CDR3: TGTGCCAGCAGTTGGTATACTGCCGGGACAGGGGTCCCAGAGACCCAGTACTTC.

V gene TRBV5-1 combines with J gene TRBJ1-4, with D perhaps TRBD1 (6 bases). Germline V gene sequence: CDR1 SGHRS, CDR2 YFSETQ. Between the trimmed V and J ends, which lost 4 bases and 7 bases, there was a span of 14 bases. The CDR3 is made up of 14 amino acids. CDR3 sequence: CASSIGGASEKLFF. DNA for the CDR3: TGCGCCAGCAGCATCGGGGGGGCAAGTGAAAAACTGTTTTTT.

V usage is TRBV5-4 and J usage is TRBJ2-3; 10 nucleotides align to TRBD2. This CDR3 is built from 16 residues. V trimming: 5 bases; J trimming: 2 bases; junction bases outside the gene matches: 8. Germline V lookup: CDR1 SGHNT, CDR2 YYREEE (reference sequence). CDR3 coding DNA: TGTGCCAGCAGTCTGGCTAGCGGGGGATCCACAGATACGCAGTATTTT. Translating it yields CASSLASGGSTDTQYF. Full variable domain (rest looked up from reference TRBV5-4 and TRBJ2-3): ETGVTQSPTHLIKTRGQQVTLRCSSQSGHNTVSWYQQALGQGPQFIFQYYREEENGRGNFPPRFSGLQFPNYSSELNVNALELDDSALYLCASSLASGGSTDTQYFGPGTRLTVL.

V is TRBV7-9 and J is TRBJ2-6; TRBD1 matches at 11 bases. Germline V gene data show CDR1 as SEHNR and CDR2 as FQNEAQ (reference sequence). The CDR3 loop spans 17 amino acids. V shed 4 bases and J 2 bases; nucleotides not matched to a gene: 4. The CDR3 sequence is CASSSRTGGPGANVLTF. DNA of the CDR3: TGTGCCAGCAGCTCCCGGACAGGGGGCCCTGGGGCCAACGTCCTGACTTTC.

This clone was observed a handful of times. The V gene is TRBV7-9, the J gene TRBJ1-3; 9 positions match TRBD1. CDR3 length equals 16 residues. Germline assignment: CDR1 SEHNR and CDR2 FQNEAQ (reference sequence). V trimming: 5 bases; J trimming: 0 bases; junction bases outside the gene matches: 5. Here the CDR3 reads CASSGTGTGSGNTIYF. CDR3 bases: TGTGCCAGCAGCGGGACAGGGACGGGCTCTGGAAACACCATATATTTT.

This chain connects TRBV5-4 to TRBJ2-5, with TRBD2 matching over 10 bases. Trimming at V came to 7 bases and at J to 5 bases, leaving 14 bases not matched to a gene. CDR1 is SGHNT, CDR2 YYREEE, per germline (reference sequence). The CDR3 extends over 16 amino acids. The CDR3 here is CASSGGSSGSDETQYF. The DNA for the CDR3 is TGTGCCAGCTCCGGGGGTTCTAGCGGGAGCGACGAGACCCAGTACTTC.

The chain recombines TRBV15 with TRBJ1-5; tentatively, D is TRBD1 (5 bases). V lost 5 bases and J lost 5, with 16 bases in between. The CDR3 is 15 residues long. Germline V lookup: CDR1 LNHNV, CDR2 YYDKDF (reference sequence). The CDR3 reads CATSSWGGTYQPQHF. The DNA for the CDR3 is TGTGCCACCAGCTCCTGGGGGGGGACGTATCAGCCCCAGCATTTT.

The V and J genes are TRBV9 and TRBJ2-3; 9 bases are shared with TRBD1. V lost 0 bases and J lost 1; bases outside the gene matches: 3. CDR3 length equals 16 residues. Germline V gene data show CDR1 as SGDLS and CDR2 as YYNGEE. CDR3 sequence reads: CASSVGTGEGTDTQYF. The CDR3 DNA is TGTGCCAGCAGCGTAGGGACAGGGGAAGGCACAGATACGCAGTATTTT.

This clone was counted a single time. The CDR3 nucleotides read TGTGCCAGCAGCGACCGACTAGCGGGCCAAGAGACCCAGTACTTC. The encoded protein is CASSDRLAGQETQYF. The chain links TRBV5-6 to TRBJ2-5; 10 bases line up with TRBD2. CDR1 and CDR2 from the germline V gene are SGHDT and YYEEEE. This CDR3 spans 15 amino acids. V lost 4 bases and J lost 1; bases outside the gene matches: 4.

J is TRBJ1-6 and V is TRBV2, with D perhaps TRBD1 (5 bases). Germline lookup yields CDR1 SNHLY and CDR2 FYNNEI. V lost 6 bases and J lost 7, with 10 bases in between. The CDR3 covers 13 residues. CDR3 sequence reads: CASSFGGNSPLHF. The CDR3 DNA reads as TGTGCCAGCAGCTTCGGGGGGAATTCACCCCTCCACTTT.

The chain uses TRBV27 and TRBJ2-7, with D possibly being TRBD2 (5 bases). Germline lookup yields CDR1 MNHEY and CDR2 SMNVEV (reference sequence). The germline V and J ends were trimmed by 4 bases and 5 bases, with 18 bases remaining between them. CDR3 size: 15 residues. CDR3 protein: CASSSYFRRKDEQYF. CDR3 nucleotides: TGTGCCAGCAGTTCGTATTTTCGGAGGAAGGACGAGCAGTACTTC.

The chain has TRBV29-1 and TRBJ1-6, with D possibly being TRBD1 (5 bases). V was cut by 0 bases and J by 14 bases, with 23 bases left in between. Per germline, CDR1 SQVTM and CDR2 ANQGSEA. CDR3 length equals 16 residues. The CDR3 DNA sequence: TGCAGCGTTGAAGAGGGCCAGGGCGGCGAGGAATTCACCCTCCACTTT. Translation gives CSVEEGQGGEEFTLHF.

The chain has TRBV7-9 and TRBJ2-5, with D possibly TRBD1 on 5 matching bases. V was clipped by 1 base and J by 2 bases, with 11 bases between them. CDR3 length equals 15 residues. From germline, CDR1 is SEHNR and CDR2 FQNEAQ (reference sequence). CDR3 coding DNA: TGTGCCAGCAGCTTAGTAACAGGTGGACAAGAGACCCAGTACTTC. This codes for CASSLVTGGQETQYF.

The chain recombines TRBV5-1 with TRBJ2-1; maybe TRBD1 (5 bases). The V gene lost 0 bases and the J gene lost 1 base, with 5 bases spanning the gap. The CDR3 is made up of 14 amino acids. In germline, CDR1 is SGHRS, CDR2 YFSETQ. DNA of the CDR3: TGCGCCAGCAGCTTGGAGGGGTCCTACAATGAGCAGTTCTTC. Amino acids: CASSLEGSYNEQFF. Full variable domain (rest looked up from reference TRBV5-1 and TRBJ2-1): KAGVTQTPRYLIKTRGQQVTLSCSPISGHRSVSWYQQTPGQGLQFLFEYFSETQRNKGNFPGRFSGRQFSNSRSEMNVSTLELGDSALYLCASSLEGSYNEQFFGPGTRLTVL.